Listed below are T cell receptor beta chains from one sample, sequenced in a study of T cell responses to AZD1222 COVID-19 vaccine. This table comes from immunoSEQ multiplex PCR, and its TCRdb copy is limited to in-frame clones, with some not included. This sample has fewer than 150,000 clones, with over 90% found just once. This material consisted of peripheral blood, taken on day 0 of AZD1222 vaccination. The receptors were sampled from an adult in good health. The CDR3 runs from the conserved cysteine through the conserved F or W. The D gene is left open where the match is weak. The size of a clone is reported for some rows only, either as once, few or many, or as a class for expanded clones.

clone_size j_call v_call d_call cdr3_nt cdr3_aa
NA TRBJ1-1 TRBV7-9 NA TGTGCCAGCAGCTTAGCCCCCGGTGGAATCAACACTGAAGCTTTCTTT CASSLAPGGINTEAFF
NA TRBJ1-2 TRBV5-1 NA TGCGCCAGCAGCTTGGGCCGACTTAACTATGGCTACACCTTC CASSLGRLNYGYTF
NA TRBJ1-2 TRBV18 NA TGTGCCAGCTCACCTCTTGAACTTGGGGGACTAAGGGCGTATGGCTACACCTTC CASSPLELGGLRAYGYTF
few TRBJ1-3 TRBV6-5 NA TGTGCCAGCAGTTACTCCAGGGAGCAATCTGGAAACACCATATATTTT CASSYSREQSGNTIYF
NA TRBJ1-2 TRBV14 TRBD1 TGTGCCAGCAGCCTCGGGGGGACAGTGTGGGGCTACACCTTC CASSLGGTVWGYTF
NA TRBJ1-2 TRBV29-1 NA TGCAGCGTTGATGTCGGGCACTATGGCTACACCTTC CSVDVGHYGYTF
NA TRBJ1-5 TRBV10-2 TRBD1 TGCGCCAGCGGAGACAGGGCCAGCAATCAGCCCCAGCATTTT CASGDRASNQPQHF
NA TRBJ2-5 TRBV5-1 NA TGCGCCAGCAGCTTGGGCGCGGACCTCCGGGAGACCCAGTACTTC CASSLGADLRETQYF
NA TRBJ2-7 TRBV6-1 NA TGTGCCAGCAGTGAAGCGTTACGTGGGCGCGGACCCTACGAGCAGTACTTC CASSEALRGRGPYEQYF
NA TRBJ1-6 TRBV5-4 TRBD1 TGTGCCAGCAGCTTGGGACAGGGTTCTGGGGGTTCACCCCTCCACTTT CASSLGQGSGGSPLHF
NA TRBJ2-7 TRBV5-1 TRBD1 TGCGCCAGCAGCTCTGGGACAGCCGACTCCTACGAGCAGTACTTC CASSSGTADSYEQYF
NA TRBJ1-3 TRBV11-2 NA TGTGCCAGCCGCGTAAGGCTATCCGGAAACACCATATATTTT CASRVRLSGNTIYF
NA TRBJ1-6 TRBV27 TRBD1 TGTGCCAGCAGTTTCGGGACAGGAGCTTATTCACCCCTCCACTTT CASSFGTGAYSPLHF
NA TRBJ2-1 TRBV6-1 TRBD1 TGTGCCAGCAGTGACCCGGGACAGGGAAAGTTCTTC CASSDPGQGKFF
NA TRBJ1-2 TRBV29-1 NA TGCAGCGTTGAAGATCTGGTCGGCAACTATGGCTACACCTTC CSVEDLVGNYGYTF
NA TRBJ1-1 TRBV5-1 TRBD1 TGCGCCAGCAGAGGACAGGGGGCGTCTGAAGCTTTCTTT CASRGQGASEAFF
NA TRBJ1-1 TRBV6-5 NA TGTGCCAGCAGGGTTCTGAACACTGAAGCTTTCTTT CASRVLNTEAFF
once TRBJ2-5 TRBV5-1 NA TGCGCCAGCAGCTTGGGCCGGATCCAAGAGACCCAGTACTTC CASSLGRIQETQYF
NA TRBJ1-1 TRBV5-6 NA NA CASTLWATGTTFF
once TRBJ2-1 TRBV5-1 NA TGCGCCAGCAGCCTGCTGGGGGACTCCTACAATGAGCAGTTCTTC CASSLLGDSYNEQFF
NA TRBJ1-2 TRBV10-3 NA TGTGCCATCAGTGAGTCGGTGGCAGGTGGCTACACCTTC CAISESVAGGYTF
NA TRBJ1-1 TRBV5-1 TRBD1 TGCGCCAGCAGTTCGGACAGGGCGAACACTGAAGCTTTCTTT CASSSDRANTEAFF
NA TRBJ2-7 TRBV5-4 NA TGTGCCAGCAGCTTGGACAGGGCCTACGAGCAGTACTTC CASSLDRAYEQYF
NA TRBJ1-1 TRBV19 NA TGTGCCAGTAGCATGGGTCCACTTAGAGCTTTCTTT CASSMGPLRAFF
NA TRBJ1-3 TRBV19 NA TGTGCCAGTAGAGAGGTCTTACGAAAGCCTGGAAACACCATATATTTT CASREVLRKPGNTIYF
NA TRBJ1-2 TRBV19 NA TGTGCCAGTCATCATTATAACTATGGCTACACCTTC CASHHYNYGYTF
NA TRBJ2-1 TRBV7-2 NA TGTGCCAGCAGCTTAGACCCAGGGGTTCAGTCCTACAATGAGCAGTTCTTC CASSLDPGVQSYNEQFF
NA TRBJ1-2 TRBV2 NA TGTGCCAGCAGCGAGGGGCCTTATGGCTACACCTTC CASSEGPYGYTF
NA TRBJ1-2 TRBV9 NA TGTGCCAGCAGCGTAGAGGCAGTCCCACCATCTAACTATGGCTACACCTTC CASSVEAVPPSNYGYTF
NA TRBJ2-2 TRBV4-1 TRBD1 TGCGCCAGCAGCCAAGATGGGGCAGGGGGCAACACCGGGGAGCTGTTTTTT CASSQDGAGGNTGELFF
NA TRBJ2-1 TRBV5-1 TRBD1 TGCGCCAGCAGCCCCGGACAGGGGGATGGGGACAATGAGCAGTTCTTC CASSPGQGDGDNEQFF
once TRBJ1-1 TRBV2 TRBD1 TGTGCCAGCAGTTGGGACAGCGGCGGAGCTTTCTTT CASSWDSGGAFF
NA TRBJ1-6 TRBV5-1 NA TGCGCCAGCAGCTTGGAGGCGAATTCACCCCTCCACTTT CASSLEANSPLHF
NA TRBJ1-3 TRBV10-3 NA TGTGCCATCAGTGAGTCTCTTGACAACCGAAACACCATATATTTT CAISESLDNRNTIYF
NA TRBJ1-1 TRBV19 NA TGTGCCAGTAGTATACTAAGGAATTCGGACTCGATAAGGAACACTGAAGCTTTCTTT CASSILRNSDSIRNTEAFF
NA TRBJ2-7 TRBV6-1 NA TGTGCCAGCAGTGGTCGCGGACAGCCGAACGTCTACGAGCAGTACTTC CASSGRGQPNVYEQYF
NA TRBJ2-3 TRBV19 TRBD1 TGTGCCAGTACCCCGGGGACAGGCGGTAGCACAGATACGCAGTATTTT CASTPGTGGSTDTQYF
NA TRBJ1-5 TRBV5-6 NA TGTGCCAGCAGCTTGGGGGTAGGCCAGCCCCAGCATTTT CASSLGVGQPQHF
NA TRBJ1-1 TRBV19 NA TGTGCCAGTAGCTTGACGGTGAACACTGAAGCTTTCTTT CASSLTVNTEAFF
NA TRBJ1-2 TRBV6-5 TRBD1 TGTGCCAGCAGTATGGCCGGGACAGCTCTATATGGCTACACCTTC CASSMAGTALYGYTF
NA TRBJ1-6 TRBV6-5 NA TGTGCCAGCAGGGTCAGTCCGGGATATAATTCACCCCTCCACTTT CASRVSPGYNSPLHF
NA TRBJ1-2 TRBV6-1 TRBD1 TGTGCCAGCAGTGAACGGGGCAGGGGGATCTATGGCTACACCTTC CASSERGRGIYGYTF
NA TRBJ2-3 TRBV2 TRBD1 TGTGCCAGCAGGGGGACAGGGAGAGACACAGATACGCAGTATTTT CASRGTGRDTDTQYF
NA TRBJ1-1 TRBV5-1 NA TGCGCCAGCAGCTTGGGAGGCATAAGGATGAACACTGAAGCTTTCTTT CASSLGGIRMNTEAFF
NA TRBJ1-5 TRBV5-1 TRBD1 TGCGCCAGCAGCCTCGACGGACAGGGCGCCCAGCATTTT CASSLDGQGAQHF
NA TRBJ2-2 TRBV5-1 NA TGCGCCAGCAGCTTGGGACTGAACACCGGGGAGCTGTTTTTT CASSLGLNTGELFF
NA TRBJ1-2 TRBV19 NA TGTGCCAGTAGTATGGCCGGGCCCCCTCGACGCGGCTACACCTTC CASSMAGPPRRGYTF
NA TRBJ2-7 TRBV27 TRBD2 TGTGCCAGCAGTTTAACCAGCGGGGGAATCTACGAGCAGTACTTC CASSLTSGGIYEQYF
NA TRBJ2-7 TRBV10-3 NA TGTGCCATCAAGGACAACAATCACGAGCAGTACTTC CAIKDNNHEQYF
NA TRBJ2-1 TRBV24-1 NA TGTGCCACCAGTTCCAGCAGGGTTGTGGATGAGCAGTTCTTC CATSSSRVVDEQFF
once TRBJ1-6 TRBV29-1 TRBD1 TGCAGCGCAGGACAGGGGGCTAATTCACCCCTCCACTTT CSAGQGANSPLHF
NA TRBJ2-7 TRBV9 NA TGTGCCAGCAGTGCAGGAGGGCTCTTCTCCTACGAGCAGTACTTC CASSAGGLFSYEQYF